This section outlines one TCR beta chain sequence together with its context. This sample was taken from a study of cytomegalovirus exposure and HLA in healthy donors. The CDR3 has 16 residues. CDR1 is LNHDA, CDR2 SQIVND, per germline (reference sequence). V lost 6 bases and J lost 7, with 19 bases in between. Assay: immunoSEQ multiplex PCR; the TCRdb copy retains only in-frame clones and omits some. Of about 140,000 clones in the sample, approximately 94% were seen once. Sequences were obtained from PBMCs. V usage is TRBV19 and J usage is TRBJ1-6; D call uncertain. The origin of this receptor is a man younger than 35 in good health and CMV-seropositive. This CDR3 reads CASSSSTATRNSPLHF. CDR3 nucleotide sequence: TGTGCCAGTAGCTCCTCGACTGCCACCCGGAATTCACCCCTCCACTTT.